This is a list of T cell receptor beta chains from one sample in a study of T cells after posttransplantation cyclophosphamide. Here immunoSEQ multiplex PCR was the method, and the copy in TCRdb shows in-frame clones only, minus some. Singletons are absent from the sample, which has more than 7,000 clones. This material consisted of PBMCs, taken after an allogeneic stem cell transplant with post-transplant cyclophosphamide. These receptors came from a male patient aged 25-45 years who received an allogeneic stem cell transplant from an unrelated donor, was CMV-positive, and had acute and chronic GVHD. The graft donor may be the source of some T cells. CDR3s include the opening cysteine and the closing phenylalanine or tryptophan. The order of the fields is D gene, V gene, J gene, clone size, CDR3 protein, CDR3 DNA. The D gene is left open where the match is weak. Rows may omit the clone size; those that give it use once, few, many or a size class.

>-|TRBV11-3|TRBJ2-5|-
CASSREGGLTETQYF
TGTGCCAGCAGCCGGGAAGGGGGTTTGACAGAGACCCAGTACTTC
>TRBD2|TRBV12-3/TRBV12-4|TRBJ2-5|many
CASSPTSGGGQETQYF
TGTGCCAGCAGCCCGACTAGCGGGGGGGGCCAAGAGACCCAGTACTTC
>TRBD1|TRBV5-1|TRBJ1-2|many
CASSLSGTAYGYTF
TGCGCCAGCAGCTTATCCGGGACAGCATATGGCTACACCTTC
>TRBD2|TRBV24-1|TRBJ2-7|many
CATRGGISYEQYF
TGTGCCACCCGCGGGGGTATCTCCTACGAGCAGTACTTC
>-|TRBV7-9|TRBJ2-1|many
CASSLNFDEQFF
TGTGCCAGCAGCTTAAATTTCGATGAGCAGTTCTTC
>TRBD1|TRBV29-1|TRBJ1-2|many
CSVGTGADYGYTF
TGCAGCGTTGGAACAGGGGCCGACTATGGCTACACCTTC
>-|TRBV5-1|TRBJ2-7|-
CASSSTGTPYEQYF
TGCGCCAGCAGCTCCACCGGGACTCCCTACGAGCAGTACTTC
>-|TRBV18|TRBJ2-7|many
CASSPRRAYEQYF
TGTGCCAGCTCCCCCAGGAGGGCTTACGAGCAGTACTTC
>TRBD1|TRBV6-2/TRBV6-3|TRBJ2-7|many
CASRPLRGQNPGNEQYF
TGTGCCAGCAGGCCCCTAAGGGGACAGAACCCCGGGAACGAGCAGTACTTC
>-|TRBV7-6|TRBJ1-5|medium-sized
CASSLALGGGGNQPQHF
TGTGCCAGCAGCTTAGCGCTGGGAGGCGGGGGCAATCAGCCCCAGCATTTT
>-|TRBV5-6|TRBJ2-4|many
CASKIGLAKNIQYF
TGTGCCAGCAAGATTGGCTTAGCCAAAAACATTCAGTACTTC
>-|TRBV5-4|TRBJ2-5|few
CASSLAGGTWETQYF
TGTGCCAGCAGCTTGGCCGGCGGTACCTGGGAGACCCAGTACTTC
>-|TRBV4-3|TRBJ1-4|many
CASSQGTVHKEKLFF
TGCGCCAGCAGCCAAGGCACAGTCCATAAAGAAAAACTGTTTTTT
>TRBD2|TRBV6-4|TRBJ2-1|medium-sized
CASSRLAGVMNEQFF
TGTGCCAGCAGTAGACTAGCGGGAGTGATGAATGAGCAGTTCTTC
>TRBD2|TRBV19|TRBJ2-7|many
CASSIGLAPTYEQYF
TGTGCCAGTAGTATCGGACTAGCGCCTACCTACGAGCAGTACTTC
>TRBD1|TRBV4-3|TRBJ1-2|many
CASSQDRGQGASGYTF
TGCGCCAGCAGCCAAGATCGTGGCCAGGGGGCGAGTGGCTACACCTTC
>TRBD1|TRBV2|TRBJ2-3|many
CASRGRDRVRDTQYF
TGTGCCAGCAGGGGACGGGACAGAGTAAGAGATACGCAGTATTTT
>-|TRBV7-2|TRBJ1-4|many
CASSLGGGEKLFF
TGTGCCAGCAGCTTAGGGGGGGGTGAAAAACTGTTTTTT
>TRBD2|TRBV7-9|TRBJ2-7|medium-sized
CASSLERGRSYEQYF
TGTGCCAGCAGCTTAGAGCGCGGGAGGTCCTACGAGCAGTACTTC
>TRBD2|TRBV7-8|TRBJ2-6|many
CASSPSYGGAGANVLTF
TGTGCCAGCAGCCCATCATATGGGGGGGCTGGGGCCAACGTCCTGACTTTC
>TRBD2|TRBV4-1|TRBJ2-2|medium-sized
CASSQGGLAGVGTGELFF
TGCGCCAGCAGCCAAGGCGGACTAGCGGGAGTGGGTACCGGGGAGCTGTTTTTT
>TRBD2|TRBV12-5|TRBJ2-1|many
CASGFGLAGPVNNEQFF
TGTGCTAGTGGTTTCGGACTAGCGGGACCTGTCAACAATGAGCAGTTCTTC
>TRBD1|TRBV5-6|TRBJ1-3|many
CASSWGTGGTGNTIYF
TGTGCCAGCAGCTGGGGGACAGGTGGGACCGGAAACACCATATATTTT
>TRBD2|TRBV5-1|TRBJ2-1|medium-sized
CASSSSETSGEYNEQFF
TGCGCCAGCAGCTCTTCGGAAACTAGCGGAGAATACAATGAGCAGTTCTTC
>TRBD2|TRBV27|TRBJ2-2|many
CASRPTSGRPNTGELFF
TGTGCCAGCAGACCGACTAGCGGGAGGCCGAACACCGGGGAGCTGTTTTTT
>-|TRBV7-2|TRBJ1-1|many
CASSLASGFSTEAFF
TGTGCCAGCAGCTTAGCATCAGGGTTCTCGACTGAAGCTTTCTTT
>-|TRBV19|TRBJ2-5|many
CASSIVAEPQETQYF
TGTGCCAGTAGTATAGTAGCGGAACCCCAAGAGACCCAGTACTTC
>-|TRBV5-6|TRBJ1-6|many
CASSAQGWNSPLHF
TGTGCCAGCAGCGCCCAGGGCTGGAATTCACCCCTCCACTTT
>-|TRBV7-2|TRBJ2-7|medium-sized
CASSLVGSASSYEQYF
TGTGCCAGCAGCTTAGTAGGTAGCGCGAGCTCCTACGAGCAGTACTTC
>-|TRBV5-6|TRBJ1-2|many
CASSGGTGGYGYTF
TGTGCCAGCAGCGGCGGGACTGGGGGCTATGGCTACACCTTC
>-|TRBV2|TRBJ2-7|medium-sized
CASSPDSLVNEQYF
TGTGCCAGCAGTCCGGACTCTTTGGTCAACGAGCAGTACTTC
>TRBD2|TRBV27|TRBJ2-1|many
CASSLSLAGGTNEQFF
TGTGCCAGCAGTTTATCACTAGCGGGGGGGACCAATGAGCAGTTCTTC
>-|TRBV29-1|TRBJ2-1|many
CSAGTLYNEQFF
TGCAGCGCCGGGACACTATACAATGAGCAGTTCTTC
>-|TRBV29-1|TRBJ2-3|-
CSVAKGVITDTQYF
TGCAGCGTGGCTAAGGGGGTCATCACAGATACGCAGTATTTT
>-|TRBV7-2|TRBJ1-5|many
CASSPSGGTGDQPQHF
TGTGCCAGCAGCCCGTCGGGAGGGACTGGCGATCAGCCCCAGCATTTT
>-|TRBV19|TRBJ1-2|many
CASTKTVGQGPYGYTF
TGTGCCAGTACCAAAACCGTCGGCCAGGGCCCCTATGGCTACACCTTC
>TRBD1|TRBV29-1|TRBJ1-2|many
CSVEPQGVPRGYTF
TGCAGCGTTGAGCCACAGGGGGTCCCTAGGGGCTACACCTTC
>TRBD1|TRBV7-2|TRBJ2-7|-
CASTPGTGAYEQYF
TGTGCCAGCACACCTGGGACAGGCGCCTACGAGCAGTACTTC
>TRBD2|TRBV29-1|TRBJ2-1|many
CSVHRDYANEQFF
TGCAGCGTGCACCGGGACTATGCCAATGAGCAGTTCTTC
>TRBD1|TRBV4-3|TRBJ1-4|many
CASSQDSGTGRMNEKLFF
TGCGCCAGCAGCCAAGATTCCGGGACAGGGCGAATGAATGAAAAACTGTTTTTT
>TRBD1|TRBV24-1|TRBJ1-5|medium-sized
CATSDIRGQGQNQPQHF
TGTGCCACCAGTGACATACGGGGACAGGGCCAAAATCAGCCCCAGCATTTT
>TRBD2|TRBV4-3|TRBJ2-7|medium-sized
CASSQGTSGRREQYF
TGCGCCAGCAGCCAAGGGACTAGCGGGAGACGCGAGCAGTACTTC
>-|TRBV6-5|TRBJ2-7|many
CASSYRGQEGQYF
TGTGCCAGCAGTTACAGGGGACAAGAAGGGCAGTACTTC
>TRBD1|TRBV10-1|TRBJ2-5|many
CASRGQGEETQYF
TGCGCCAGCAGGGGACAGGGAGAAGAGACCCAGTACTTC
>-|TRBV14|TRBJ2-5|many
CASSQDLEETQYF
TGTGCCAGCAGCCAAGATCTAGAAGAGACCCAGTACTTC
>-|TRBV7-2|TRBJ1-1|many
CASSFVVAGNTEAFF
TGTGCCAGCAGCTTCGTGGTGGCGGGGAACACTGAAGCTTTCTTT
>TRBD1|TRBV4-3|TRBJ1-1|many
CASSLSGQGVGVNTEAFF
TGCGCCAGCAGCCTAAGCGGCCAGGGGGTGGGTGTGAACACTGAAGCTTTCTTT